A single sample gave rise to the 29 T cell receptor beta chains below, sequenced in a study of OX40 agonist ivuxolimab in advanced cancers. Only in-frame clones appear in the TCRdb table, and some are missing; sequencing was by immunoSEQ multiplex PCR. Of more than 80,000 clones detected, 94% appear once; the ten largest clones hold approximately 2.4%. The source material was CD4+ or CD8+ T cells sorted from blood, sampled in a trial of the OX40 agonist ivuxolimab. The receptors shown here come from an adult with an advanced solid tumor such as melanoma, head and neck, liver or kidney cancer.

The rearrangement links TRBV6-5 to TRBJ1-1, with D possibly TRBD1 on 5 matching bases. The length of the CDR3 is 16 residues. Germline-derived CDR1 and CDR2 are MNHEY and SVGAGI. Trimming took off 2 bases at V and 5 bases at J, with 18 bases between the two ends. In DNA, the CDR3 is TGTGCCAGCAGTTACACATTCTCCAAAAGGGGTACTGAAGCTTTCTTT. It translates to CASSYTFSKRGTEAFF.

The J gene is TRBJ2-2, the V gene TRBV9; 8 nucleotides match TRBD1. Losses at the gene ends were 1 base for V and 2 bases for J; bases not matched to a gene: 4. This CDR3 is built from 16 residues. The V gene's germline CDR1 is SGDLS and CDR2 YYNGEE. CDR3 residues: CASSVWDRTNTGELFF. In nucleotides, the CDR3 is TGTGCCAGCAGCGTATGGGACAGGACAAACACCGGGGAGCTGTTTTTT.

The chain carries TRBV19 and TRBJ1-5, with a weak D call TRBD1 (5 bases). Germline CDR1 reads LNHDA; CDR2 reads SQIVND (reference sequence). The CDR3 spans 15 residues. V was shortened by 4 bases and J by 0 bases, with 10 bases between the two germline ends. CDR3 region: CASSTRDYSNQPQHF. In nucleotides, the CDR3 is TGTGCCAGTAGTACCAGGGATTATAGCAATCAGCCCCAGCATTTT.

V usage is TRBV2 and J usage is TRBJ1-5; a possible D gene is TRBD1 (6 bases). The CDR3 runs 14 residues. Germline assignment: CDR1 SNHLY and CDR2 FYNNEI. Trimming took 9 bases from V and 2 from J, leaving 14 bases between them. CDR3 amino acids: CASTVRGGNQPQHF. The CDR3 bases are TGTGCCAGTACGGTCAGGGGTGGCAATCAGCCCCAGCATTTT.

The CDR3 sequence: CASSPGGNQPQHF. The DNA for the CDR3 is TGTGCCAGCAGCCCAGGGGGCAATCAGCCCCAGCATTTT. The rearrangement joins TRBV7-2 to TRBJ1-5, with a weak D call TRBD1 (6 bases). Germline V gene sequence: CDR1 SGHTA, CDR2 FQGNSA. The V and J ends lost 5 bases and 2 bases respectively, with 7 bases between them. This CDR3 spans 13 amino acids.

The J gene is TRBJ1-2, the V gene TRBV18, with D possibly being TRBD1 (6 bases). The CDR3 has 20 residues. Germline loops: CDR1 KGHSH, CDR2 LQKENI. V was clipped by 3 bases and J by 1 base, with 27 bases between them. The CDR3 region is CASSPSRTAGAGDLNYGYTF. The CDR3 DNA is TGTGCCAGCTCACCTTCCCGCACGGCGGGGGCCGGGGACCTTAACTATGGCTACACCTTC.

This chain uses TRBV4-1 with TRBJ1-1, with 9 bases fitting TRBD1. Losses at the gene ends were 4 bases for V and 4 bases for J; bases not matched to a gene: 4. Germline CDR1 reads MGHRA; CDR2 reads YSYEKL. CDR3 length: 14 amino acids. The CDR3 reads CASSPGQGSTEAFF. The DNA of the CDR3 is TGCGCCAGCAGCCCTGGACAGGGGTCCACTGAAGCTTTCTTT.

The rearrangement uses TRBV27 and TRBJ1-2; D uncertain. CDR1 and CDR2 from the germline V gene are MNHEY and SMNVEV (reference sequence). The CDR3 runs to 13 residues. V gave up 10 bases and J gave up 4 bases, with 16 bases separating them. The CDR3 is CATSEGSGYGYTF. CDR3 in DNA: TGTGCCACCTCGGAGGGAAGTGGCTATGGCTACACCTTC.

V gene TRBV27 combines with J gene TRBJ1-4; D remains ambiguous. Per the germline V gene, CDR1 is MNHEY and CDR2 is SMNVEV (reference sequence). CDR3 size: 12 residues. The V and J ends lost 8 bases and 10 bases respectively, with 14 bases between them. The CDR3 region is CASAGSGGKLFF. The CDR3 coding sequence is TGTGCCAGCGCGGGGTCGGGCGGAAAACTGTTTTTT.

V is TRBV7-2 and J is TRBJ1-5; 10 positions match TRBD1. This CDR3 contains 14 residues. After removal of 4 bases from V and 6 bases from J, the junction contained 3 bases not matched to a gene. Germline-derived CDR1 and CDR2 are SGHTA and FQGNSA. The CDR3 DNA follows: TGTGCCAGCAGCTCCGGGACAGGGGTTCAGCCCCAGCATTTT. Translated, it gives CASSSGTGVQPQHF.

CDR3 region: CASSPPTGYYGYTF. As DNA, the CDR3 is TGTGCCAGCTCACCACCAACTGGGTACTATGGCTACACCTTC. J is TRBJ1-2 and V is TRBV18; the D is unclear. Germline-derived CDR1 and CDR2 are KGHSH and LQKENI. The ends were cut back, 0 bases at V and 3 bases at J, with 8 bases in the middle. The length of the CDR3 is 14 residues.

The CDR3 coding sequence is TGTGCCAGCAGTGAGGACGGGGGATATGGGCCCTACGAGCAGTACTTC. This translates into CASSEDGGYGPYEQYF. The chain joins TRBV2 to TRBJ2-7, with D perhaps matching TRBD2 (6 bases). This CDR3 has 16 residues. The germline V and J ends were trimmed by 3 bases and 2 bases, with 17 bases remaining between them. Germline CDR1 reads SNHLY; CDR2 reads FYNNEI.

This chain connects TRBV28 to TRBJ1-1; no firm D call. The germline V gene has CDR1 MDHEN and CDR2 SYDVKM. The CDR3 runs to 12 residues. The V end lost 2 bases, the J end lost 6 bases, and 7 bases lay between the germline ends. The CDR3 coding sequence is TGTGCCAGCAGTTTAGAGAGGGCTGAAGCTTTCTTT. Translated, it gives CASSLERAEAFF.

This clone was seen a handful of times. The chain joins TRBV2 to TRBJ1-2; D is unclear. The CDR3 runs to 13 residues. Trimming took off 3 bases at V and 7 bases at J, with 12 bases between the two ends. The germline V gene has CDR1 SNHLY and CDR2 FYNNEI. The CDR3 protein is CASSDVQEPGYTF. The CDR3 coding sequence is TGTGCCAGCAGTGACGTCCAGGAACCTGGCTACACCTTC.

This chain links TRBV29-1 with TRBJ2-7; D not certain. The CDR3 has 12 amino acids. Trimming removed 1 base at V and 2 bases at J, with 6 bases between. Germline CDR1 is SQVTM and CDR2 is ANQGSEA. CDR3 nucleotide sequence: TGCAGCGTTGAAGGGGTCGCCTACGAGCAGTACTTC. Encoded protein: CSVEGVAYEQYF.

CDR3 in amino acids: CASYGENYEQYF. In nucleotides, the CDR3 is TGTGCTAGTTACGGAGAGAACTACGAGCAGTACTTC. J is TRBJ2-7 and V is TRBV12-5; no definite D call. The CDR3 is made up of 12 amino acids. The V and J ends lost 8 bases and 3 bases respectively, with 11 bases between them. Germline V gives CDR1 LGHNT, CDR2 FRNRAP.

V and J are TRBV19 and TRBJ2-1; D gene uncertain. Trimming pared 3 bases from V and 6 bases from J, leaving 6 bases between. From germline, CDR1 is LNHDA and CDR2 SQIVND (reference sequence). This CDR3 is built from 12 residues. The CDR3 sequence: CASSIWRNEQFF. Here the CDR3 DNA reads TGTGCCAGTAGTATCTGGCGCAATGAGCAGTTCTTC. Together with reference TRBV19 and TRBJ2-1, the CDR3 gives the full variable domain: DGGITQSPKYLFRKEGQNVTLSCEQNLNHDAMYWYRQDPGQGLRLIYYSQIVNDFQKGDIAEGYSVSREKKESFPLTVTSAQKNPTAFYLCASSIWRNEQFFGPGTRLTVL.

The V call is TRBV13, the J call TRBJ2-4; D may be TRBD2 (6 bases). Looked up from germline, CDR1 is PRHDT and CDR2 is FYEKMQ (reference sequence). The CDR3 runs to 16 residues. V shed 5 bases and J shed 3 bases, with 17 bases lying between them. The CDR3 DNA follows: TGTGCCAGCAGCCCCAACGGAGGGCCGGACAAAAACATTCAGTACTTC. Residues: CASSPNGGPDKNIQYF.

This chain connects TRBV13 to TRBJ1-3; D is ambiguous. The CDR3 consists of 12 residues. The V gene's germline CDR1 is PRHDT and CDR2 FYEKMQ (reference sequence). V was clipped by 0 bases and J by 5 bases, with 2 bases between them. The DNA for the CDR3 is TGTGCCAGCAGCTTAGGACGAAACACCATATATTTT. It specifies CASSLGRNTIYF.

This chain links TRBV15 with TRBJ2-7; 10 nucleotides line up with TRBD1. Germline loops: CDR1 LNHNV, CDR2 YYDKDF (reference sequence). V was pared by 5 bases and J by 6 bases, with 10 bases of the junction left unmatched. The CDR3 is 15 amino acids. In nucleotides, the CDR3 is TGTGCCACCAGCGGCCTTTCCGGGACAGGGGTCGAGCAGTACTTC. Translation gives CATSGLSGTGVEQYF.

Worth noting for this clone: A junction boundary mismatches the germline segment, possibly from a read error. The V call is TRBV9, the J call TRBJ2-7, with 11 bases that match TRBD1. The CDR3 runs to 15 residues. The germline gives CDR1 SGDLS, CDR2 YYNGEE. CDR3 sequence: CASSPGGQGVYAQYF. In nucleotides, the CDR3 is TGTGCCAGCAGCCCCGGGGGACAGGGGGTGTACGCGCAGTACTTC.

This clone was seen a single time. The chain uses TRBV2 and TRBJ1-4; perhaps TRBD1 as D (5 bases). The CDR3 covers 15 residues. The germline V gene encodes CDR1 SNHLY and CDR2 FYNNEI. The V end was cut by 4 bases, the J end by 8 bases, with 17 bases between. CDR3 amino acids: CASSGLGGRREKLFF. CDR3 bases: TGTGCCAGCAGTGGTTTGGGGGGTCGACGGGAAAAACTGTTTTTT.

V gene TRBV5-1 combines with J gene TRBJ2-5; D is perhaps TRBD2 (5 bases). This CDR3 has 14 amino acids. CDR1 and CDR2 (germline): SGHRS, YFSETQ. Trimming cost V 2 bases and J 5 bases, with 13 bases left between them. In DNA, the CDR3 is TGCGCCAGCAGCTTCCTAGCCGGGTCCGAGACCCAGTACTTC. Protein sequence: CASSFLAGSETQYF.

The J gene is TRBJ2-7, the V gene TRBV2; TRBD1 aligns across 9 bases. V shed 8 bases, J shed 0 bases, and the junction held 11 bases outside the gene matches. The CDR3 is made up of 16 amino acids. CDR1 SNHLY and CDR2 FYNNEI come from the germline V gene. In nucleotides, the CDR3 is TGTGCCAGCGTTCCGGGACAGGGTATTAGCTCCTACGAGCAGTACTTC. It encodes CASVPGQGISSYEQYF.

This clone was detected only once. The rearrangement uses TRBV7-8 and TRBJ2-3; 8 nucleotides line up with TRBD2. The germline gives CDR1 SGHVS, CDR2 FQNEAQ. The CDR3 has 15 amino acids. V lost 2 bases and J lost 6; bases outside the gene matches: 7. Here the CDR3 DNA reads TGTGCCAGCAGCTTATGGCGGGGGGCCAGGGATACGCAGTATTTT. It codes for CASSLWRGARDTQYF.

In nucleotides, the CDR3 is TGTGCCAGCAGTTACTTCATGGGCGGCAATCAGCCCCAGCATTTT. Amino acid sequence: CASSYFMGGNQPQHF. The rearrangement joins TRBV6-6 to TRBJ1-5; D unresolved. V lost 1 base, J lost 2 bases, and 9 bases lay in between. This CDR3 region has 15 residues. Germline V gene lookup returns CDR1 MNHNY and CDR2 SVGAGI (reference sequence).

This clone was counted a single time. The J gene is TRBJ2-3, the V gene TRBV7-9; D gene uncertain. The CDR3 is made up of 13 amino acids. Trimming removed 1 base from V and 5 bases from J, with 7 bases in between. Germline CDR1 reads SEHNR; CDR2 reads FQNEAQ (reference sequence). The CDR3 here is CASSLGTGDTQYF. CDR3 DNA sequence: TGTGCCAGCAGCTTAGGGACCGGAGATACGCAGTATTTT.

The V gene is TRBV7-2, the J gene TRBJ1-1; 9 nucleotides match TRBD1. This CDR3 is built from 16 residues. Germline V gene sequence: CDR1 SGHTA, CDR2 FQGNSA. Trimming took 0 bases from V and 5 from J; bases not matched to a gene: 7. CDR3 protein: CASSLAARQGVTEAFF. The CDR3 DNA reads TGTGCCAGCAGCTTAGCCGCCCGACAGGGGGTTACTGAAGCTTTCTTT.

This clone was detected once. The chain recombines TRBV29-1 with TRBJ2-5; D is uncertain. Germline lookup yields CDR1 SQVTM and CDR2 ANQGSEA. This CDR3 is 12 amino acids long. The V gene lost 2 bases and the J gene lost 7 bases, with 11 bases spanning the gap. The CDR3 spells CSVESSLGTQYF. The DNA of the CDR3 is TGCAGCGTTGAATCTTCGCTTGGGACCCAGTACTTC.